The TCR beta chain described here comes from a study of T cells in Graves' hyperthyroidism and ophthalmopathy. This clonotype was counted ten times or more. The TCR beta CDR3 regions underwent amplification using RNA transcripts as the source. When the TCR CDR3 underwent first-round RT-PCR, the HTBI primer set was used. TCRdb called the multiplex PCR reads again in MiXCR, with one record for every CDR3 protein. Among more than 500,000 distinct CDR3 sequences listed, approximately 49% were seen once. Per germline, CDR1 SGHAT and CDR2 FQNNGV. V was pared by 7 bases and J by 1 base, with 14 bases between. CDR3 length: 15 amino acids. Patients were excluded for uncontrolled infection, other autoimmune disease, pregnancy or lactation.

V is TRBV11-2 and J is TRBJ1-3, with D possibly matching TRBD1 (5 bases). This clonotype was sampled from an adult woman with Graves' disease, either hyperthyroidism or ophthalmopathy (not recorded which). The sample comprised peripheral blood or thyroid tissue (not recorded which). The CDR3 sequence: CASTPDRRSGNTIYF. CDR3 in DNA: TGTGCCAGCACCCCAGACAGAAGGTCTGGAAACACCATATATTTT.